Described below is a single T cell receptor beta chain sequence and its context. The entry originates in a study of memory CD4+ T cells and cytomegalovirus serostatus. The CDR3 contains 15 residues. Germline V gene sequence: CDR1 LNHDA, CDR2 SQIVND (reference sequence). V was pared by 3 bases and J by 0 bases, with 2 bases of the junction left unmatched. In the study's own analysis: After removing out-of-frame reads, around 2,000,000 distinct TCRbeta sequences remained. The table came from immunoSEQ multiplex PCR; TCRdb's copy has only in-frame clones and leaves some out. V and J calls and clone size come straight from that table; D and trimming were deduced from the DNA. Of about 61,000 clones in the sample, 82% are singletons; the top ten hold roughly 0.88%. Single viable CD3+CD4+CD8-CD45RO+ cells were sorted as the memory CD4+ T cells.

The chain combines TRBV19 with TRBJ1-2, with 9 nucleotides matching TRBD1. Sequences were obtained from memory CD4+ T cells from blood. This TCR was sampled from an adult in good health and CMV-seronegative. The CDR3 coding sequence is TGTGCCAGTAGTATCGGGACAGGGCCTAACTATGGCTACACCTTC. Translating it yields CASSIGTGPNYGYTF. Full variable domain (remainder filled in from reference TRBV19 and TRBJ1-2): DGGITQSPKYLFRKEGQNVTLSCEQNLNHDAMYWYRQDPGQGLRLIYYSQIVNDFQKGDIAEGYSVSREKKESFPLTVTSAQKNPTAFYLCASSIGTGPNYGYTFGSGTRLTVV.